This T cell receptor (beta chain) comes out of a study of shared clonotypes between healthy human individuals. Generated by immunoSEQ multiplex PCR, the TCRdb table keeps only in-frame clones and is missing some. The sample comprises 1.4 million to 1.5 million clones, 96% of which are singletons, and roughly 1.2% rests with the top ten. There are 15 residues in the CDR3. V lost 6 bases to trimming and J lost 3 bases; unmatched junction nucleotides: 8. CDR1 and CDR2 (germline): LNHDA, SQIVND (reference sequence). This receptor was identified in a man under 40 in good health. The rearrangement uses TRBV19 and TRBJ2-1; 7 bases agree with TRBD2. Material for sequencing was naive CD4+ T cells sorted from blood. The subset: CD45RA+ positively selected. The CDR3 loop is CASSFSGGSYNEQFF. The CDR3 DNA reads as TGTGCCAGTAGCTTCTCGGGCGGGAGCTACAATGAGCAGTTCTTC.